Listed below are T cell receptor beta chains from one sample, sequenced in a study of patients and donors after allogeneic stem cell transplantation. One entry per CDR3 protein results from TCRdb running MiXCR on the RT-PCR reads. In the table there are more than 850,000 distinct CDR3 sequences, roughly 18% of which are singletons. The sample consisted of blood, either unsorted or a sorted T cell fraction (not recorded which). The source is a human donor who was either an allogeneic HSCT recipient or a stem cell or donor lymphocyte infusion donor (not recorded which). It is not recorded whose cells these are; they may come from a transplant donor. Each CDR3 is given with its conserved first and last residue. Fields, in order: CDR3 DNA, CDR3 protein, V gene, J gene, clone size, D gene. A D gene is named only where the DNA matches it firmly. Only part of the rows carry a size: once, few, many, or a class if the clone is expanded.

cdr3_nt: TGTGCCAGCAGAAGTCATTCGCGGGAGGGGGTTGAGCAGTTCTTC; cdr3_aa: CASRSHSREGVEQFF; v_call: TRBV6-1; j_call: TRBJ2-1; clone_size: NA; d_call: TRBD2
cdr3_nt: TGCGCCAGCAGCTTGAGACCCGCGAACACCGGGGAGCTGTTTTTT; cdr3_aa: CASSLRPANTGELFF; v_call: TRBV5-1; j_call: TRBJ2-2; clone_size: NA; d_call: NA
cdr3_nt: TGTGCCAGCACTCCAACCGGGGGAGGGACTGAAGCTTTCTTT; cdr3_aa: CASTPTGGGTEAFF; v_call: TRBV25-1; j_call: TRBJ1-1; clone_size: many; d_call: NA
cdr3_nt: TGCGCCAGCAGACTGGGGACCTCAGCCATACCTATCAATGAGCAGTTCTTC; cdr3_aa: CASRLGTSAIPINEQFF; v_call: TRBV5-1; j_call: TRBJ2-1; clone_size: NA; d_call: NA
cdr3_nt: TGTGCCAGCAGTTTAGTGGGCAGGGCGGGAAACACCATATATTTT; cdr3_aa: CASSLVGRAGNTIYF; v_call: TRBV12-3/TRBV12-4; j_call: TRBJ1-3; clone_size: few; d_call: NA
cdr3_nt: TGTGCCTGGACCCCACAAGGTTTGGGGGACAATCAGCCCCAGCATTTT; cdr3_aa: CAWTPQGLGDNQPQHF; v_call: TRBV30; j_call: TRBJ1-5; clone_size: few; d_call: NA
cdr3_nt: TGTGCCAGCAGCTCCCTTGGGGGCTCCTACAATGAGCAGTTCTTC; cdr3_aa: CASSSLGGSYNEQFF; v_call: TRBV7-9; j_call: TRBJ2-1; clone_size: NA; d_call: NA
cdr3_nt: TGCGCCAGCAGCTCTCCCAACGGACCAGGAGGGTCTAGCACAGATATGCAGTATTTT; cdr3_aa: CASSSPNGPGGSSTDMQYF; v_call: TRBV5-1; j_call: TRBJ2-3; clone_size: NA; d_call: NA
cdr3_nt: TGTGCCAGCAAAGCGGGGGGGCCAGATACGCAGTATTTT; cdr3_aa: CASKAGGPDTQYF; v_call: TRBV12-3/TRBV12-4; j_call: TRBJ2-3; clone_size: few; d_call: TRBD2
cdr3_nt: TGTGCCAGCAGTGCTACAGGGGAAAATTCACCCCTCCACTTT; cdr3_aa: CASSATGENSPLHF; v_call: TRBV12-3/TRBV12-4; j_call: TRBJ1-6; clone_size: many; d_call: TRBD1
cdr3_nt: TGTGCCACCGCTCAGACAGAAAAAGGCGCAGATACGCAGTATTTT; cdr3_aa: CATAQTEKGADTQYF; v_call: TRBV24-1; j_call: TRBJ2-3; clone_size: few; d_call: NA
cdr3_nt: TGTGCCAGCCGAGCCAGGGTGGGCACTGAAGCTTTCTTT; cdr3_aa: CASRARVGTEAFF; v_call: TRBV12-3/TRBV12-4; j_call: TRBJ1-1; clone_size: many; d_call: NA
cdr3_nt: TGTGCCAGCAGTACCAGGGGCGACTATGGCTACACCTTC; cdr3_aa: CASSTRGDYGYTF; v_call: TRBV12-3/TRBV12-4; j_call: TRBJ1-2; clone_size: NA; d_call: NA
cdr3_nt: TGTGCCAGCAGCTTAGCTAGAGGGCGAACCACCCGTAATCGATATGGCTACACCTTC; cdr3_aa: CASSLARGRTTRNRYGYTF; v_call: TRBV7-2; j_call: TRBJ1-2; clone_size: NA; d_call: NA
cdr3_nt: TGTGCCAGCAGTGCCTCCCGGGACAGGGGATACAATGAGCAGTTCTTC; cdr3_aa: CASSASRDRGYNEQFF; v_call: TRBV6-2/TRBV6-3; j_call: TRBJ2-1; clone_size: few; d_call: TRBD1
cdr3_nt: TGTGCCAGCAGCTTAGAAGTGCAGTATGGCTACACCTTC; cdr3_aa: CASSLEVQYGYTF; v_call: TRBV7-2; j_call: TRBJ1-2; clone_size: few; d_call: NA
cdr3_nt: TGTGCCAGCAGTCCCCCGAGAATCGCTACGCAGTATTTT; cdr3_aa: CASSPPRIATQYF; v_call: TRBV12-3/TRBV12-4; j_call: TRBJ2-3; clone_size: NA; d_call: NA
cdr3_nt: TGTGCCTGGAGTGTACAGTACTATGGCTACACCTTC; cdr3_aa: CAWSVQYYGYTF; v_call: TRBV30; j_call: TRBJ1-2; clone_size: NA; d_call: NA
cdr3_nt: TGTGCCAGCAGTTTAGCAGGGCCCAACTACGAGCAGTACTTC; cdr3_aa: CASSLAGPNYEQYF; v_call: TRBV5-1; j_call: TRBJ2-7; clone_size: many; d_call: NA
cdr3_nt: TGTGCCACCAGCAGTCGGACAGGGGGCACCAATGAGCAGTTCTTC; cdr3_aa: CATSSRTGGTNEQFF; v_call: TRBV15; j_call: TRBJ2-1; clone_size: NA; d_call: TRBD1
cdr3_nt: TGTGCCAGCAGCCAAGTCGGGAATCAGCGGGGGGGGTACAATGAGCAGTTCTTC; cdr3_aa: CASSQVGNQRGGYNEQFF; v_call: TRBV14; j_call: TRBJ2-1; clone_size: NA; d_call: TRBD2
cdr3_nt: TGTGCCAGCAGTGAATTGACCGGGGCGAACGGGGAGCTGTTTTTT; cdr3_aa: CASSELTGANGELFF; v_call: TRBV2; j_call: TRBJ2-2; clone_size: NA; d_call: NA
cdr3_nt: TGTGCCATCAGTGGCTCAGGGAAGACGAACACTGAAGCTTTCTTT; cdr3_aa: CAISGSGKTNTEAFF; v_call: TRBV10-3; j_call: TRBJ1-1; clone_size: few; d_call: NA
cdr3_nt: TGTGCCAGCAGGAAGACAGGGACAGATACGCAGTATTTT; cdr3_aa: CASRKTGTDTQYF; v_call: TRBV12-3/TRBV12-4; j_call: TRBJ2-3; clone_size: many; d_call: TRBD1
cdr3_nt: TGTGCCATCAGACAACCTCCTGGCTATGGCTACACCTTC; cdr3_aa: CAIRQPPGYGYTF; v_call: TRBV10-3; j_call: TRBJ1-2; clone_size: few; d_call: NA
cdr3_nt: TGCGCCAGCAGGAAGGCCGGGCTGACAACCTATGGCTACACCTTC; cdr3_aa: CASRKAGLTTYGYTF; v_call: TRBV5-1; j_call: TRBJ1-2; clone_size: few; d_call: NA
cdr3_nt: TGTGCCAGCAGCTTAGCTGGGTCGGGGGGACACAACACCGGGGAGCTGTTTTTT; cdr3_aa: CASSLAGSGGHNTGELFF; v_call: TRBV7-8; j_call: TRBJ2-2; clone_size: few; d_call: NA
cdr3_nt: TGCGCCAGCAAAGGTTCAGGGGGCTTTTTGAACACTGAAGCTTTCTTT; cdr3_aa: CASKGSGGFLNTEAFF; v_call: TRBV5-1; j_call: TRBJ1-1; clone_size: few; d_call: TRBD1
cdr3_nt: TGTGCCAGCAGCCCCAGAGGTCTTGTTGGTGAGACCCAGTACTTC; cdr3_aa: CASSPRGLVGETQYF; v_call: TRBV7-8; j_call: TRBJ2-5; clone_size: few; d_call: NA